This T cell receptor (beta chain) appears in the sequencing data of a study of blood T cell repertoires in COVID-19. As for the study in general: Sites across the United States, Italy and Spain contributed samples from acute and convalescent COVID-19. The cDNA or gDNA used as material had been derived from T cells, B-cell-depleted T cells, or PBMCs.

A remark on this clone: Other DNA sequences in this specimen translate into the identical CDR3.

In the authors' methods: The authors estimated nucleated cell counts from reference gene primer amplification. Data came from immunoSEQ multiplex PCR; TCRdb stores just in-frame clones and leaves some out. For V, J and clone size, that table is used; D and trimming come from the DNA. The sample lists about 340,000 clones; approximately 91% were seen once. The CDR3 is 13 amino acids. The germline gives CDR1 SGHRS, CDR2 YFSETQ. V lost 0 bases to trimming and J lost 5 bases, with 8 bases between them. This chain links TRBV5-1 with TRBJ1-1; D gene ambiguous. Input material: peripheral blood. The sequence was collected from a woman in her 70s with COVID-19, enrolled during active disease. The CDR3 region has the DNA TGCGCCAGCAGCTTGGAAACGGGGACTGAAGCTTTCTTT. Amino acids: CASSLETGTEAFF.